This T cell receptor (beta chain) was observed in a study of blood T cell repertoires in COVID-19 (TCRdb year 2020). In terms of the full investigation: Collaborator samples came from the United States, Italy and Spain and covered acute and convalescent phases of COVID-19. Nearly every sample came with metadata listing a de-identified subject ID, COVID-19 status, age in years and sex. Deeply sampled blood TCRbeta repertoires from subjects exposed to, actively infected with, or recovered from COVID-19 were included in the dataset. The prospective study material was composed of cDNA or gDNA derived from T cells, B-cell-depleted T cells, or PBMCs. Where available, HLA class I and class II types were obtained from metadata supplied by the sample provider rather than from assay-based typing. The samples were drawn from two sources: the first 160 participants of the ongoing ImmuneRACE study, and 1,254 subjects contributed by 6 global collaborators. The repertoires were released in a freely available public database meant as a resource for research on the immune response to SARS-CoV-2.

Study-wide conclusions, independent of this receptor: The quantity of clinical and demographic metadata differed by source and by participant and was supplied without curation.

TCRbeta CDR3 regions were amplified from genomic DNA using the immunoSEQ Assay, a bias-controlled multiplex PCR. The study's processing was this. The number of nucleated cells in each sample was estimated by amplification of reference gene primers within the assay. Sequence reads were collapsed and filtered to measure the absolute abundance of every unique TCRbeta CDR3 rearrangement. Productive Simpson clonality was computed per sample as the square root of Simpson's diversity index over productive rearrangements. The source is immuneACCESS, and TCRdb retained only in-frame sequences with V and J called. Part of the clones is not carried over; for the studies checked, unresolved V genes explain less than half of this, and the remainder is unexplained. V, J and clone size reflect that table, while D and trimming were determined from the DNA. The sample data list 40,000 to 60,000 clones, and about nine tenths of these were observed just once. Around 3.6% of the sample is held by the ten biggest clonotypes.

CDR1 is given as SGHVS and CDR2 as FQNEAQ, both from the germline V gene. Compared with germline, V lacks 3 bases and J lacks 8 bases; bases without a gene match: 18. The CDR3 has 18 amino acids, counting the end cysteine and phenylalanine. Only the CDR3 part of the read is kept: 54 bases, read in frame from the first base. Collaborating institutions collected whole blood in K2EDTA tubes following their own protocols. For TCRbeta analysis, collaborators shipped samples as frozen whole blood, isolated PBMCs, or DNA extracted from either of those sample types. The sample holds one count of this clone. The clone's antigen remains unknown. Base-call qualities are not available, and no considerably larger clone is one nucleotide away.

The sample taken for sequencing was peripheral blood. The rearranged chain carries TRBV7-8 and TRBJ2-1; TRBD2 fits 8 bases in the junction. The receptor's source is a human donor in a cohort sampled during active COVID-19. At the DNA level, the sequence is TGTGCCAGCAGCTTCCCCGAGGGTAGCGGGAACTACATCGATGAGCAGTTCTTC. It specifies CASSFPEGSGNYIDEQFF.